This T cell receptor beta chain emerged from a study of shared clonotypes between healthy human individuals. For the study at large: Researchers drew samples from a couple of women and three men aged 18 to 49. Study-level results: Clonotypes which were not shared had lower generation probabilities than clonotypes that all four donors shared.

Execution of the assay was at deep level. Assay: immunoSEQ multiplex PCR; the TCRdb copy retains only in-frame clones and omits some. This table has about a million clones, approximately 76% appearing once. Notes on this clone: The antigen is not known. Additional DNA sequences in this sample encode the identical CDR3.

The junction had 5 bases not matched to a gene; V was cut back by 0 bases and J by 6 bases. This CDR3 has 15 amino acids. Germline V CDR1 and CDR2: MGHRA, YSYEKL. The chain combines TRBV4-1 with TRBJ1-2; 9 nucleotides match TRBD1. The sample taken for sequencing was memory CD4+ T cells sorted from blood. Subset here: CD45RA-negative fraction. The TCR originated in a man younger than 30 in good health. The CDR3 is CASSQDGTGGHGYTF. As DNA, the CDR3 is TGCGCCAGCAGCCAAGATGGAACAGGGGGCCATGGCTACACCTTC.